This T cell receptor beta chain was sequenced for a study of T cell repertoires in cytomegalovirus infection. In the study overall: Recently described HLA-C-restricted plus well-studied HLA-B-restricted CMV epitopes were used. Through public TCR beta signatures, both CMV infection and matching HLA type were indicated. General study findings and limits: The ex vivo response was dominated by HLA-C-restricted CMV-specific TCR beta clonotypes.

This CDR3 contains 17 residues. Germline values: CDR1 LNHNV, CDR2 YYDKDF (reference sequence). The junction had 8 bases not matched to a gene; V was cut back by 0 bases and J by 1 base. As regards this clonotype: The target antigen is unknown.

MiXCR, run by TCRdb on the reads, gives a single entry per CDR3 protein. This table has some 800,000 distinct CDR3 sequences, about 33% appearing once. The sequenced sample was cultured CD8+ T cells from PBMCs, obtained from culture after CMV antigen stimulation. The J gene is TRBJ1-2, the V gene TRBV15; 7 bases align to TRBD1. This clonotype originated in a human donor in good health (CMV status not recorded). Some clones in this sample may be carry-over from other donors' samples. The CDR3 DNA sequence: TGTGCCACCAGCAGAGACTTTATGACAGGGAATAACTATGGCTACACCTTC. It specifies CATSRDFMTGNNYGYTF.